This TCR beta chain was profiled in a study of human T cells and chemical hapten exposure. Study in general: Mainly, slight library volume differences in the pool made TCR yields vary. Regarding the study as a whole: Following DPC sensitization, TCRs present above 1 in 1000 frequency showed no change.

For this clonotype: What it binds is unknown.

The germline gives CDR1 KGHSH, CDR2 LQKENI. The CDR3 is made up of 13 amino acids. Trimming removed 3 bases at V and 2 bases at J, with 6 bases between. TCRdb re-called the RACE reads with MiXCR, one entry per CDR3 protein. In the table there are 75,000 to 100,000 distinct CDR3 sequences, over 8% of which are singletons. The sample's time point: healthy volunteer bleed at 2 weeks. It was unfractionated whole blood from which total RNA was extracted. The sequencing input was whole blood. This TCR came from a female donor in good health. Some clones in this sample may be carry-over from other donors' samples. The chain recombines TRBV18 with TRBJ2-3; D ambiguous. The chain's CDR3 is CASSPRTTDTQYF. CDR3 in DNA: TGTGCCAGCTCACCCCGCACCACAGATACGCAGTATTTT. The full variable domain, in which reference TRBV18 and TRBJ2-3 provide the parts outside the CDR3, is NAGVMQNPRHLVRRRGQEARLRCSPMKGHSHVYWYRQLPEEGLKFMVYLQKENIIDESGMPKERFSAEFPKEGPSILRIQQVVRGDSAAYFCASSPRTTDTQYFGPGTRLTVL.